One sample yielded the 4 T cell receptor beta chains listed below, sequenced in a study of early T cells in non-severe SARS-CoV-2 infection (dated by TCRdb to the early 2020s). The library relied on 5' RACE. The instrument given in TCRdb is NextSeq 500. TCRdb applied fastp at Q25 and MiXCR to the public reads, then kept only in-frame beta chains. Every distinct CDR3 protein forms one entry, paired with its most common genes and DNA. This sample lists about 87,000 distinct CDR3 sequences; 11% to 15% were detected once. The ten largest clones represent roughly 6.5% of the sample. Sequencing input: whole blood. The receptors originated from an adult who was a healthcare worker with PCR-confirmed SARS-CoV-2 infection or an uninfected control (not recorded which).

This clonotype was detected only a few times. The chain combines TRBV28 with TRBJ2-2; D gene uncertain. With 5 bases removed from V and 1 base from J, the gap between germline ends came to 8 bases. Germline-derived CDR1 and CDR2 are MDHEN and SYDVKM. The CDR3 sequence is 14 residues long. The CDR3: CASSPPKNTGELFF. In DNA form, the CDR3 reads TGTGCCAGCAGTCCCCCCAAGAACACCGGGGAGCTGTTTTTT.

DNA for the CDR3: TGCAGCGTTCGAGGGACAGAGTACGAGCAGTACTTC. Its translation is CSVRGTEYEQYF. The chain is built from TRBV29-1 and TRBJ2-7; 7 bases fit TRBD1. The CDR3 covers 12 residues. CDR1 and CDR2 from the germline V gene are SQVTM and ANQGSEA. The trim removed 5 bases at V and 4 bases at J, leaving 5 bases unmatched.

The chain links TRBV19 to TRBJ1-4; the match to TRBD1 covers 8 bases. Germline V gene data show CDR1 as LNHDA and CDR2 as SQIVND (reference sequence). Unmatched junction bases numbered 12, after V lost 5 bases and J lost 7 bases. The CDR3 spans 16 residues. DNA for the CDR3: TGTGCCAGTAGTGCCTCGACAGGGGCATTGACTGAAAAACTGTTTTTT. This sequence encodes CASSASTGALTEKLFF.

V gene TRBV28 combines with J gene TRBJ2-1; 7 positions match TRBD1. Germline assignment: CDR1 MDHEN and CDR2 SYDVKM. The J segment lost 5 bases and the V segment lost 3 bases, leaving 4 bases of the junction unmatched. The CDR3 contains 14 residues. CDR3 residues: CASSFGDSHNEQFF. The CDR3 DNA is TGTGCCAGCAGTTTTGGGGACAGTCACAATGAGCAGTTCTTC. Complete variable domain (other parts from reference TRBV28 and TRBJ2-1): DVKVTQSSRYLVKRTGEKVFLECVQDMDHENMFWYRQDPGLGLRLIYFSYDVKMKEKGDIPEGYSVSREKKERFSLILESASTNQTSMYLCASSFGDSHNEQFFGPGTRLTVL.